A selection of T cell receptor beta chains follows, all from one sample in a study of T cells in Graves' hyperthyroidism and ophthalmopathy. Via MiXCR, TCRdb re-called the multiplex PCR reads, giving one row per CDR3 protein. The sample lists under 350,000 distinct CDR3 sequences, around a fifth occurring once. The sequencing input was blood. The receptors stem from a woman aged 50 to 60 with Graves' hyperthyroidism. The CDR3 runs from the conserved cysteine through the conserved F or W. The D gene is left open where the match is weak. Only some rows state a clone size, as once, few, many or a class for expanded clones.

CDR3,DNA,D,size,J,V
CASSYPGKETQYF,TGTGCCAGCAGTTACCCGGGGAAAGAGACCCAGTACTTC,NA,few,TRBJ2-5,TRBV6-5
CATSRDNGNQPQHF,TGTGCCACCAGCAGAGATAACGGCAATCAGCCCCAGCATTTT,NA,many,TRBJ1-5,TRBV15
CSVGAGVAYEQYF,TGCAGCGTTGGTGCAGGGGTGGCCTACGAGCAGTACTTC,NA,NA,TRBJ2-7,TRBV29-1
CASSVDRLINTIYF,TGCGCCAGCAGCGTCGACCGGCTTATAAACACCATATATTTT,NA,NA,TRBJ1-3,TRBV5-1
CASSRVLFRDRVLTDTQYF,TGTGCCAGCAGTCGGGTACTCTTTCGGGACAGGGTCCTCACAGATACGCAGTATTTT,TRBD1,few,TRBJ2-3,TRBV27
CASSPGQGQETQYF,TGTGCCAGTTCCCCGGGACAGGGCCAAGAGACCCAGTACTTC,TRBD1,many,TRBJ2-5,TRBV9
CASSPFSDSQETQYF,TGTGCCAGCTCACCCTTCTCAGACTCCCAAGAGACCCAGTACTTC,NA,many,TRBJ2-5,TRBV18
CASSSPDRGLKTQYF,TGCGCCAGCAGCTCTCCGGACAGGGGGCTAAAGACCCAGTACTTC,TRBD1,NA,TRBJ2-5,TRBV4-1
CASSSGQLGLAGGRISTDTQYF,TGTGCCAGCAGCTCCGGACAACTGGGACTAGCGGGAGGGAGGATTAGCACAGATACGCAGTATTTT,TRBD2,many,TRBJ2-3,TRBV7-8
CASSLAAGPSYEQYF,TGCGCCAGCAGCTTGGCCGCCGGGCCCTCCTACGAGCAGTACTTC,NA,NA,TRBJ2-7,TRBV5-1
CASRGSGNTIYF,TGTGCCAGCAGGGGCTCTGGAAACACCATATATTTT,NA,NA,TRBJ1-3,TRBV28
CASSRRTSGPNEQFF,TGTGCCAGCAGTCGAAGGACTAGCGGACCCAATGAGCAGTTCTTC,TRBD2,few,TRBJ2-1,TRBV27
CASSLALGVNNYGYTF,TGTGCCAGCAGCTTAGCGCTGGGGGTGAACAACTATGGCTACACCTTC,NA,many,TRBJ1-2,TRBV7-2
CAWSVSRNNEKLFF,TGTGCCTGGAGTGTAAGTCGGAATAATGAAAAACTGTTTTTT,NA,many,TRBJ1-4,TRBV30
CASSPWGGKTEAFF,TGTGCCAGCAGTCCTTGGGGGGGGAAAACTGAAGCTTTCTTT,NA,many,TRBJ1-1,TRBV28
CASSPGTSGMRGNEQFF,TGTGCCAGCAGCCCCGGAACTAGCGGGATGAGGGGCAATGAGCAGTTCTTC,TRBD2,many,TRBJ2-1,TRBV7-9
CASSQEAFIGYTF,TGTGCCAGCAGCCAAGAGGCTTTTATCGGCTACACCTTC,NA,NA,TRBJ1-2,TRBV3-1
CASKGGARGYGYTF,TGTGCCAGCAAAGGGGGGGCGCGGGGCTATGGCTACACCTTC,NA,many,TRBJ1-2,TRBV12-3/TRBV12-4